These 20 T cell receptor beta chains were all obtained from the same sample, sequenced in a study of CD8 T cells in ankylosing spondylitis (TCRdb year 2017). Library preparation was by 5' RACE. The listed sequencing device is Illumina HiSeq 2500. The raw public reads went through TCRdb reprocessing: fastp at Q25, MiXCR clone calling, in-frame beta chains kept. Rows merge per CDR3 protein into single entries with the most common DNA and genes. This sample comprises about 39,000 distinct CDR3 sequences, 3% to 4.5% of them detected only once. About 4% of the sample is taken by the ten largest. The sample was blood, either unsorted or a sorted T cell fraction (not recorded which). These receptors originate from a female donor with ankylosing spondylitis or in good health (not recorded which).

Many counts were recorded for this clonotype. The rearrangement joins TRBV9 to TRBJ2-3; maybe TRBD1 (6 bases). The germline V gene has CDR1 SGDLS and CDR2 YYNGEE. The CDR3 spans 15 residues. With 3 bases removed from V and 2 bases from J, the gap between germline ends came to 13 bases. CDR3 DNA sequence: TGTGCCAGCAGCGCAGGGACACGAACCACAGATACGCAGTATTTT. Translated, it gives CASSAGTRTTDTQYF.

This clonotype has more than one count but fewer than ten. The chain has TRBV9 and TRBJ2-1; 7 nucleotides align to TRBD1. Germline V gene data show CDR1 as SGDLS and CDR2 as YYNGEE. J was trimmed by 4 bases and V by 6 bases; bases with no gene match: 13. This CDR3 comprises 16 residues. CDR3 sequence reads: CASNRATGVGYNEQFF. For the CDR3, the DNA is TGTGCCAGCAACCGCGCTACAGGGGTCGGATACAATGAGCAGTTCTTC.

This clonotype was detected many times. The gene calls are TRBV9 and TRBJ1-5; D remains unclear. V shed 2 bases and J shed 1 base, with 7 bases lying between them. CDR1 is SGDLS and CDR2 is YYNGEE in the germline V gene. CDR3 size: 14 residues. This chain's CDR3 is CASSVGWSNQPQHF. In nucleotides, the CDR3 is TGTGCCAGCAGCGTGGGCTGGAGCAATCAGCCCCAGCATTTT.

This clonotype was seen repeatedly, ten times or more. V is TRBV9 and J is TRBJ1-1; D ambiguous. The CDR3 is 14 amino acids. Deletions cut 4 bases from V and 7 bases from J, with 17 bases between. Germline V gene data show CDR1 as SGDLS and CDR2 as YYNGEE. The CDR3 is CASSPGLRNGEAFF. The CDR3 bases are TGTGCCAGCAGCCCCGGACTGCGGAACGGTGAAGCTTTCTTT.

This clonotype was found many times. The genes are TRBV9 and TRBJ2-7; D is perhaps TRBD1 (6 bases). The V gene's germline CDR1 is SGDLS and CDR2 YYNGEE. The CDR3 is 14 residues long. V lost 0 bases and J lost 3, with 10 bases in between. DNA of the CDR3: TGTGCCAGCAGCGTAGGGAGAGGGGGCTACGAGCAGTACTTC. It yields the protein CASSVGRGGYEQYF.

This clonotype was counted ten times or more. V gene TRBV9 combines with J gene TRBJ1-4; D gene ambiguous. V gave up 0 bases and J gave up 5 bases, with 11 bases separating them. Germline CDR1 and CDR2: SGDLS and YYNGEE. The CDR3 spans 15 residues. The CDR3 DNA reads TGTGCCAGCAGCGTAGCCGTAGGACCCAATGAAAAACTGTTTTTT. It specifies CASSVAVGPNEKLFF.

This clonotype came up a few times. The V and J genes are TRBV9 and TRBJ1-1; D ambiguous. CDR1 is SGDLS and CDR2 is YYNGEE in the germline V gene. V was cut by 2 bases and J by 1 base, with 9 bases left in between. There are 14 residues in the CDR3. CDR3 DNA: TGTGCCAGCAGCGTTCTTGGAGGGAACACTGAAGCTTTCTTT. This translates into CASSVLGGNTEAFF.

This clonotype came up many times. The gene calls are TRBV9 and TRBJ2-7, with D hard to call. Looked up from germline, CDR1 is SGDLS and CDR2 is YYNGEE. Trimming took 4 bases from V and 0 from J, leaving 11 bases between them. CDR3 length: 14 amino acids. CDR3 loop: CASSTGKGSYEQYF. CDR3 nucleotides: TGTGCCAGCAGCACCGGTAAGGGCTCCTACGAGCAGTACTTC.

This clonotype was detected many times. This sequence joins TRBV9 and TRBJ2-3; D is tentatively TRBD1 or TRBD2 (5 bases each). Trimming shortened V by 6 bases and J by 3 bases, and 20 bases separated the two germline ends. The CDR3 spans 16 residues. The germline V gene has CDR1 SGDLS and CDR2 YYNGEE. This chain's CDR3 is CASTIGTRADTDTQYF. In DNA, the CDR3 is TGTGCCAGCACCATAGGGACCCGCGCCGATACAGATACGCAGTATTTT.

This clonotype was found many times. This rearrangement joins TRBV9 to TRBJ1-5; TRBD1 matches at 9 bases. The CDR3 has 15 residues. V lost 4 bases to trimming and J lost 6 bases; unmatched junction nucleotides: 8. Germline V gene sequence: CDR1 SGDLS, CDR2 YYNGEE. The CDR3 sequence is CASSNGQGWGQPQHF. In DNA, the CDR3 is TGTGCCAGCAGCAACGGACAGGGGTGGGGTCAGCCCCAGCATTTT.

This clonotype was found many times. The genes are TRBV9 and TRBJ1-2, with D tentatively TRBD1 (5 bases). Germline V gives CDR1 SGDLS, CDR2 YYNGEE. V was cut by 1 base and J by 6 bases, with 10 bases left in between. The CDR3 has 13 amino acids. CDR3 amino acids: CASSVNAGDGYTF. In DNA form, the CDR3 reads TGTGCCAGCAGCGTAAACGCGGGGGATGGCTACACCTTC.

This clonotype was found many times. The J gene is TRBJ1-1, the V gene TRBV9; TRBD1 might be the D (6 bases). Germline CDR1 SGDLS, CDR2 YYNGEE. The CDR3 covers 15 residues. With 2 bases removed from V and 4 bases from J, the gap between germline ends came to 15 bases. This CDR3 reads CASSVQGLSLTEAFF. CDR3 bases: TGTGCCAGCAGCGTTCAGGGGCTCTCCCTCACTGAAGCTTTCTTT.

This clonotype showed up many times. V and J are TRBV9 and TRBJ2-6; D possibly corresponds to TRBD1 (5 bases). The length of the CDR3 is 13 residues. Germline CDR1 reads SGDLS; CDR2 reads YYNGEE. The V and J ends lost 0 bases and 9 bases respectively, with 7 bases between them. The CDR3 coding sequence is TGTGCCAGCAGCGTAGGGACATTCAACGTCCTGACTTTC. This translates into CASSVGTFNVLTF.

The chain recombines TRBV9 with TRBJ2-5; D possibly corresponds to TRBD1 (5 bases). CDR1 SGDLS and CDR2 YYNGEE come from the germline V gene. V was cut by 0 bases and J by 1 base, with 10 bases left in between. This CDR3 has 15 amino acids. As DNA, the CDR3 is TGTGCCAGCAGCGTAGGCCAGGGAAGCCAAGAGACCCAGTACTTC. This gives the protein CASSVGQGSQETQYF.

The V call is TRBV21-1, the J call TRBJ1-5; TRBD1, the D gene given by the table, was not confirmed from the DNA. TRBV21-1 is a known pseudogene. This CDR3 is 16 amino acids long. The CDR3 spells CASSPDGDTLNQPQHF. CDR3 nucleotide sequence: TGTGCCAGCTCCCCCGACGGGGACACACTCAATCAGCCCCAGCATTTT.

This clonotype was picked up many times. This rearrangement joins TRBV9 to TRBJ1-2, with 12 bases fitting TRBD1. Trimming removed 4 bases from V and 6 bases from J; junction bases left unmatched: 7. The CDR3 consists of 15 residues. Germline V gene data show CDR1 as SGDLS and CDR2 as YYNGEE. CDR3 bases: TGTGCCAGCAGCTTCTCCGGGACAGGGGGCGATGGCTACACCTTC. Protein sequence: CASSFSGTGGDGYTF.

This clonotype has a count of ten or more. The J gene is TRBJ2-6, the V gene TRBV9; D possibly uses TRBD1 or TRBD2 (5 bases each). CDR1 and CDR2 (germline): SGDLS, YYNGEE. Trimming cost V 4 bases and J 1 base, with 18 bases left between them. The CDR3 has 18 amino acids. The CDR3 region has the DNA TGTGCCAGCAGCTTGAGCCCGGGACGATCTTCTGGGGCCAACGTCCTGACTTTC. Protein sequence: CASSLSPGRSSGANVLTF. Variable domain in full (rest from reference TRBV9 and TRBJ2-6): DSGVTQTPKHLITATGQRVTLRCSPRSGDLSVYWYQQSLDQGLQFLIQYYNGEERAKGNILERFSAQQFPDLHSELNLSSLELGDSALYFCASSLSPGRSSGANVLTFGAGSRLTVL.

Only a few counts were recorded for this clonotype. This chain joins TRBV9 and TRBJ1-4, with TRBD1 as a possible D gene (5 bases). V dropped 0 bases and J dropped 4 bases, with 10 bases sitting between them. Germline CDR1 and CDR2: SGDLS and YYNGEE. The CDR3 sequence is 15 residues long. CDR3 bases: TGTGCCAGCAGCGTAGTGGCAGGGTATAATGAAAAACTGTTTTTT. It codes for CASSVVAGYNEKLFF.

At least ten counts were recorded for this clonotype. V and J are TRBV9 and TRBJ1-1; D gene unclear. The CDR3 has 15 amino acids. The ends were cut back, 0 bases at V and 0 bases at J, with 9 bases in the middle. The germline V gene has CDR1 SGDLS and CDR2 YYNGEE. The CDR3 DNA reads as TGTGCCAGCAGCGTAGCTGAGACGATGAACACTGAAGCTTTCTTT. Protein product: CASSVAETMNTEAFF. Supplemented by reference TRBV9 and TRBJ1-1, the full variable domain reads DSGVTQTPKHLITATGQRVTLRCSPRSGDLSVYWYQQSLDQGLQFLIQYYNGEERAKGNILERFSAQQFPDLHSELNLSSLELGDSALYFCASSVAETMNTEAFFGQGTRLTVV.

This clonotype is medium-sized. V and J are TRBV9 and TRBJ2-2; D is ambiguous. The germline V gene has CDR1 SGDLS and CDR2 YYNGEE. Trimming pared 3 bases from V and 0 bases from J, leaving 3 bases between. There are 13 residues in the CDR3. The DNA for the CDR3 is TGTGCCAGCAGCGAACCGAACACCGGGGAGCTGTTTTTT. Translation: CASSEPNTGELFF.